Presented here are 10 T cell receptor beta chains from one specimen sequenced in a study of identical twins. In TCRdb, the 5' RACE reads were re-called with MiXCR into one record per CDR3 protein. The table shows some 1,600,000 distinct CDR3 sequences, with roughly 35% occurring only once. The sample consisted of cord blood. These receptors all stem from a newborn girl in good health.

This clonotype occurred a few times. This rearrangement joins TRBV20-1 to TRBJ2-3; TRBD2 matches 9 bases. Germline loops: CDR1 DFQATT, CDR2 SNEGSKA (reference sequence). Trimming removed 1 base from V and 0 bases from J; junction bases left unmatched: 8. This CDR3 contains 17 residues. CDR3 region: CSARAHSGGPSTDTQYF. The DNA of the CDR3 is TGCAGTGCTAGAGCTCATAGCGGGGGTCCTAGCACAGATACGCAGTATTTT.

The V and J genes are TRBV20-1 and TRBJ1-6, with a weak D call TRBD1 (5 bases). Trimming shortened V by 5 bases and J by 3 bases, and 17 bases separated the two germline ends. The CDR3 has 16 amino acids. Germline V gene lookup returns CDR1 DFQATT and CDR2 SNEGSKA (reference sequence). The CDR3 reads CSAAGGGINYNSPLHF. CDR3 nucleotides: TGCAGTGCTGCCGGGGGGGGGATCAACTATAATTCACCCCTCCACTTT.

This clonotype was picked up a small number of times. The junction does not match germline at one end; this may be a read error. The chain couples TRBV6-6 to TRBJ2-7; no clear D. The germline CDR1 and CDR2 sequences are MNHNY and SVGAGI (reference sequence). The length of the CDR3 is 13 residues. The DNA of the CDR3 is TGTGCTAGCAGTTATGATTCCCGCTACGAGCAGTACTTC. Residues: CASSYDSRYEQYF.

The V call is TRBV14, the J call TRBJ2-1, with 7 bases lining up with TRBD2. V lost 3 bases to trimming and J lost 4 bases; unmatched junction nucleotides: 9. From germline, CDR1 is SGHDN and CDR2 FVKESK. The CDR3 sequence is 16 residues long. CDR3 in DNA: TGTGCCAGCAGCCAGCATCGGGAGGCTGGGTACAATGAGCAGTTCTTC. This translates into CASSQHREAGYNEQFF.

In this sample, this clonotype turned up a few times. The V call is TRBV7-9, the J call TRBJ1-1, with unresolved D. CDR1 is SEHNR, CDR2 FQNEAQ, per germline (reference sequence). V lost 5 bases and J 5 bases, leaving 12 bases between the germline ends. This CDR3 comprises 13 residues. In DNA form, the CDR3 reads TGTGCCAGCAGCCCGGTCGACTGGACTGAAGCTTTCTTT. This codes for CASSPVDWTEAFF. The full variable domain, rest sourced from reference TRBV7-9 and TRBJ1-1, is DTGVSQNPRHKITKRGQNVTFRCDPISEHNRLYWYRQTLGQGPEFLTYFQNEAQLEKSRLLSDRFSAERPKGSFSTLEIQRTEQGDSAMYLCASSPVDWTEAFFGQGTRLTVV.

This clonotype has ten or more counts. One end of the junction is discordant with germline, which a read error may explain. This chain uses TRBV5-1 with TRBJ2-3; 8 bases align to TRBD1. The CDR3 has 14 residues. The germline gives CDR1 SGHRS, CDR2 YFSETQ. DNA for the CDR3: TGTGCCAGCAGCCCGGGACAGGGCACAGATACGCAGTATTTT. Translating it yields CASSPGQGTDTQYF.

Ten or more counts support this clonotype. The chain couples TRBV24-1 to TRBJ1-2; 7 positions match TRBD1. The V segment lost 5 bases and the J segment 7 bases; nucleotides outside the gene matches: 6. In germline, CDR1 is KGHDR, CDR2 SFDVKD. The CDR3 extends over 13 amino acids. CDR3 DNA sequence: TGTGCCACCAGTGTAGAGGGGGCACGTGGCTACACCTTC. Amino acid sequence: CATSVEGARGYTF.

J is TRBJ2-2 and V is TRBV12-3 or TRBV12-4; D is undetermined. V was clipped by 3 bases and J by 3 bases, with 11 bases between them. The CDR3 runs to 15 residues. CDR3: CASSLGRIYTGELFF. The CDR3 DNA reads TGTGCCAGCAGTTTGGGCCGGATCTACACCGGGGAGCTGTTTTTT.

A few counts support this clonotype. The CDR3 sequence is CASNSGSSYNEQFF. In DNA, the CDR3 is TGTGCCAGCAACTCGGGTAGCTCCTACAATGAGCAGTTCTTC. The rearrangement uses TRBV6-6 and TRBJ2-1; the D is unclear. Germline assignment: CDR1 MNHNY and CDR2 SVGAGI (reference sequence). The CDR3 is made up of 14 amino acids. Trimming took off 7 bases at V and 0 bases at J, with 10 bases between the two ends.

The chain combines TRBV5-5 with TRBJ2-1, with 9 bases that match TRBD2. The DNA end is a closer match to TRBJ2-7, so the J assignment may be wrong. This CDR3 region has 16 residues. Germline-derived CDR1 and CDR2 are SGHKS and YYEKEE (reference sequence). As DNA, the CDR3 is TGTGCCAGCAGCTCCACGACTAGCGGCCCTATCAATGAGCAGTACTTC. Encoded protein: CASSSTTSGPINEQYF.